What follows describes a single TCR beta chain. The CDR3 length is 16 residues. Germline V gives CDR1 SGHNT, CDR2 YYREEE (reference sequence). V shed 2 bases and J 4 bases; nucleotides not matched to a gene: 8. Sequencing used immunoSEQ multiplex PCR; TCRdb keeps in-frame clones, though not all of them. The repertoire has 65,000 to 80,000 clones, about nine tenths of them found once; the top ten carry approximately 0.38%. The data originate from a study of OX40 agonist ivuxolimab in advanced cancers. The J gene is TRBJ2-7, the V gene TRBV5-4; 11 bases map to TRBD2. This sequence was found in an adult with an advanced solid tumor such as melanoma, head and neck, liver or kidney cancer. The sequenced sample was CD4+ or CD8+ T cells sorted from blood, obtained in a trial of the OX40 agonist ivuxolimab. This chain's CDR3 is CASSLGGASGRYEQYF. CDR3 in DNA: TGTGCCAGCAGCTTAGGGGGCGCTAGCGGGAGGTACGAGCAGTACTTC.